This TCR beta chain was profiled in a study of blood T cell repertoires in COVID-19. The data were produced by immunoSEQ multiplex PCR, yet TCRdb's version contains in-frame clones alone and is incomplete. The sample shows a few hundred thousand clones, 80% of them seen only once. The CDR3 totals 12 residues. The V gene's germline CDR1 is LNHDA and CDR2 SQIVND (reference sequence). The clonotype comes from a man under 40 with acute COVID-19. Sequencing was carried out using PBMCs or T cells enriched from blood (not recorded which). The chain joins TRBV19 to TRBJ1-3, with D possibly TRBD1 on 5 matching bases. Here the CDR3 DNA reads TGTGCGTCGGGGGGGGAGAGAAACACCATATATTTT. This codes for CASGGERNTIYF.